Reported below is one T cell receptor (beta chain). Its antigen remains unknown. The time point was: pretreatment peripheral blood. Each patient's cancer was a locally advanced or metastatic urothelial carcinoma. Per the germline V gene, CDR1 is GTSNPN and CDR2 is SVGIG (reference sequence). CDR3 size: 13 residues. Trimming stripped 5 bases from V and 1 base from J, with 11 bases between. Only in-frame clones appear in the TCRdb table, and some are missing; sequencing was by immunoSEQ multiplex PCR. The data show roughly 77,000 clones, with less than 90% seen just once and 9% to 9.5% held by the top ten. This sample stems from a study of PD-L1 blockade in urothelial cancer. Study background: Between 0 and 3 prior chemotherapy regimens had been given to patients. The median number of T cells present in blood samples was roughly 130,000.

The study, taken as a whole, reports: Improved survival was predicted by pretreatment blood TCR clonality below the median.

The rearrangement links TRBV30 to TRBJ2-5; D not resolved. The clonotype comes from a woman in her 70s with urothelial cancer. The sample was PBMCs, taken around atezolizumab (anti-PD-L1) treatment. CDR3 coding DNA: TGTGCCTGGTCCGGGTTCGCCCAAGAGACCCAGTACTTC. As protein: CAWSGFAQETQYF. The full variable domain, in which reference TRBV30 and TRBJ2-5 provide the parts outside the CDR3, is SQTIHQWPATLVQPVGSPLSLECTVEGTSNPNLYWYRQAAGRGLQLLFYSVGIGQISSEVPQNLSASRPQDRQFILSSKKLLLSDSGFYLCAWSGFAQETQYFGPGTRLLVL.